Listed below are T cell receptor beta chains from one sample, sequenced in a study of blood T cell repertoires in COVID-19. Method: immunoSEQ multiplex PCR; TCRdb's copy keeps in-frame clones and lacks some. The table lists about 62,000 clones, more than 80% of them singletons. Sequencing was performed on peripheral blood. Source of these receptors: a woman older than 75 with acute or convalescent COVID-19. Each CDR3 is given with its conserved first and last residue. Each record gives: J gene, clone size, D gene, V gene, CDR3 protein, CDR3 DNA. A D gene is named only where the DNA matches it firmly. Not all rows give a size; the values are once, few, many and, for expanded clones, a class.

j_gene: TRBJ1-1
abundance: .
d_gene: .
v_gene: TRBV9
CDR3aa: CASSVAGRGTRTEAFF
CDR3nt: TGTGCCAGCAGCGTAGCAGGCAGGGGAACGCGCACTGAAGCTTTCTTT

j_gene: TRBJ1-2
abundance: .
d_gene: TRBD1
v_gene: TRBV11-2
CDR3aa: CASSAGTGGADGYTF
CDR3nt: TGTGCCAGCAGCGCAGGGACAGGGGGCGCCGATGGCTACACCTTC

j_gene: TRBJ2-7
abundance: .
d_gene: TRBD1
v_gene: TRBV2
CDR3aa: CASSEAMGAPGQVYF
CDR3nt: TGTGCCAGCAGTGAAGCAATGGGGGCCCCGGGACAGGTTTACTTC

j_gene: TRBJ1-2
abundance: .
d_gene: TRBD1
v_gene: TRBV7-2
CDR3aa: CASSVNRQGVGRGYTF
CDR3nt: TGTGCCAGCAGCGTAAACCGCCAGGGGGTTGGCAGAGGCTACACCTTC

j_gene: TRBJ1-4
abundance: .
d_gene: TRBD1
v_gene: TRBV28
CDR3aa: CASKAMGQDNEKLFF
CDR3nt: TGTGCCAGCAAGGCGATGGGACAGGACAATGAAAAACTGTTTTTT

j_gene: TRBJ1-5
abundance: few
d_gene: .
v_gene: TRBV9
CDR3aa: CASSGGEGDQPQHF
CDR3nt: TGTGCCAGCAGCGGGGGGGAGGGAGACCAGCCCCAGCATTTT

j_gene: TRBJ2-1
abundance: .
d_gene: .
v_gene: TRBV3-1/TRBV3-2
CDR3aa: CASSLTGEGEQFF
CDR3nt: TGTGCCAGCAGTCTGACAGGGGAGGGTGAGCAGTTCTTC

j_gene: TRBJ2-3
abundance: .
d_gene: TRBD2
v_gene: TRBV6-5
CDR3aa: CASSLAGASTDTQYF
CDR3nt: TGTGCCAGCAGTCTAGCGGGGGCTAGCACAGATACGCAGTATTTT

j_gene: TRBJ2-7
abundance: .
d_gene: .
v_gene: TRBV11-2
CDR3aa: CASSLDFMAGHTYEQYF
CDR3nt: TGTGCCAGCAGCTTAGATTTCATGGCGGGCCATACCTACGAGCAGTACTTC

j_gene: TRBJ1-1
abundance: .
d_gene: TRBD1
v_gene: TRBV19
CDR3aa: CASSIGRQGRTNTEAFF
CDR3nt: TGTGCCAGTAGTATAGGCCGACAGGGGAGGACGAACACTGAAGCTTTCTTT

j_gene: TRBJ1-4
abundance: .
d_gene: .
v_gene: TRBV19
CDR3aa: CASSMRPGGYEKLFF
CDR3nt: TGTGCCAGTAGTATGAGGCCAGGAGGGTATGAAAAACTGTTTTTT

j_gene: TRBJ2-1
abundance: once
d_gene: .
v_gene: TRBV7-3
CDR3aa: CASSSSRGLSYNEQFF
CDR3nt: TGTGCCAGCAGCTCCTCCCGTGGGCTGTCCTACAATGAGCAGTTCTTC

j_gene: TRBJ1-2
abundance: .
d_gene: .
v_gene: TRBV7-2
CDR3aa: CASSLGPRGVSGGYTF
CDR3nt: TGTGCCAGCAGCTTAGGGCCCCGCGGGGTCTCGGGAGGCTACACCTTC

j_gene: TRBJ2-3
abundance: .
d_gene: .
v_gene: TRBV5-1
CDR3aa: CASSQTGFNTDTQYF
CDR3nt: TGCGCCAGCAGCCAAACAGGGTTTAACACAGATACGCAGTATTTT

j_gene: TRBJ1-2
abundance: .
d_gene: .
v_gene: TRBV25-1
CDR3aa: CASTQGNYGYTF
CDR3nt: TGTGCCAGCACCCAGGGAAACTATGGCTACACCTTC

j_gene: TRBJ2-5
abundance: .
d_gene: .
v_gene: TRBV5-1
CDR3aa: CASSDRLSPQETQYF
CDR3nt: TGCGCCAGCAGCGACCGACTTTCACCCCAAGAGACCCAGTACTTC

j_gene: TRBJ1-4
abundance: .
d_gene: TRBD1
v_gene: TRBV14
CDR3aa: CASSQDGRGPEKLFF
CDR3nt: TGTGCCAGCAGCCAAGACGGAAGGGGGCCTGAAAAACTGTTTTTT

j_gene: TRBJ2-7
abundance: .
d_gene: TRBD2
v_gene: TRBV25-1
CDR3aa: CASSESGGSPYEQYF
CDR3nt: TGTGCCAGCAGCGAAAGCGGGGGCTCCCCCTACGAGCAGTACTTC

j_gene: TRBJ2-7
abundance: .
d_gene: TRBD1
v_gene: TRBV5-5
CDR3aa: CASSLEASRGREQYF
CDR3nt: TGTGCCAGCAGCTTGGAAGCCAGCAGGGGGCGGGAGCAGTACTTC

j_gene: TRBJ1-4
abundance: .
d_gene: .
v_gene: TRBV7-8
CDR3aa: CASSLAGAGRLFF
CDR3nt: TGTGCCAGCAGCTTAGCGGGGGCAGGGAGACTGTTTTTT

j_gene: TRBJ1-2
abundance: .
d_gene: TRBD1
v_gene: TRBV2
CDR3aa: CASSDIGTAIGYTF
CDR3nt: TGTGCCAGCAGTGACATCGGGACAGCCATTGGCTACACCTTC

j_gene: TRBJ1-1
abundance: .
d_gene: TRBD1
v_gene: TRBV30
CDR3aa: CAWSVLGQGDTEAFF
CDR3nt: TGTGCCTGGAGTGTCCTCGGACAGGGAGACACTGAAGCTTTCTTT

j_gene: TRBJ2-7
abundance: .
d_gene: .
v_gene: TRBV5-6
CDR3aa: CASSRARPPGEQYF
CDR3nt: TGTGCCAGCAGCCGCGCCAGGCCCCCAGGAGAGCAGTACTTC

j_gene: TRBJ2-1
abundance: .
d_gene: TRBD2
v_gene: TRBV28
CDR3aa: CASRDRGRAGNEQFF
CDR3nt: TGTGCCAGCAGAGACCGCGGGAGGGCTGGGAATGAGCAGTTCTTC

j_gene: TRBJ2-7
abundance: .
d_gene: TRBD1
v_gene: TRBV7-9
CDR3aa: CATQLNEKDRGQYEQYF
CDR3nt: TGTGCCACCCAGCTAAATGAAAAGGACAGGGGGCAGTACGAGCAGTACTTC

j_gene: TRBJ2-2
abundance: once
d_gene: .
v_gene: TRBV3-1/TRBV3-2
CDR3aa: CASSHFNTGELFF
CDR3nt: TGTGCCAGCAGCCACTTTAACACCGGGGAGCTGTTTTTT

j_gene: TRBJ2-5
abundance: .
d_gene: .
v_gene: TRBV19
CDR3aa: CASSIVYQETQYF
CDR3nt: TGTGCCAGTAGTATTGTATACCAAGAGACCCAGTACTTC

j_gene: TRBJ1-1
abundance: .
d_gene: TRBD1
v_gene: TRBV19
CDR3aa: CASSPGTGANTEAFF
CDR3nt: TGTGCCAGTAGTCCGGGGACAGGGGCGAACACTGAAGCTTTCTTT

j_gene: TRBJ1-2
abundance: .
d_gene: .
v_gene: TRBV21-1
CDR3aa: CASSPMTRSGGGSYGYTF
CDR3nt: TGTGCCAGCAGCCCAATGACAAGATCGGGGGGGGGAAGCTATGGCTACACCTTC

j_gene: TRBJ2-7
abundance: .
d_gene: TRBD1
v_gene: TRBV19
CDR3aa: CASSIMTGGFYEQYF
CDR3nt: TGTGCCAGTAGTATTATGACAGGGGGTTTCTACGAGCAGTACTTC

j_gene: TRBJ2-2
abundance: once
d_gene: .
v_gene: TRBV2
CDR3aa: CASSGGTVTGELFF
CDR3nt: TGTGCCAGCAGTGGCGGGACAGTAACCGGGGAGCTGTTTTTT

j_gene: TRBJ1-2
abundance: .
d_gene: TRBD1
v_gene: TRBV28
CDR3aa: CASSPPQGYTGYTF
CDR3nt: TGTGCCAGCAGCCCGCCACAGGGGTATACCGGCTACACCTTC

j_gene: TRBJ2-1
abundance: .
d_gene: .
v_gene: TRBV27
CDR3aa: CASTQGTWDEQFF
CDR3nt: TGTGCCAGCACACAGGGTACATGGGATGAGCAGTTCTTC

j_gene: TRBJ2-2
abundance: .
d_gene: .
v_gene: TRBV14
CDR3aa: CASSLQQGTGELFF
CDR3nt: TGTGCCAGCAGCCTTCAACAGGGTACCGGGGAGCTGTTTTTT

j_gene: TRBJ1-5
abundance: .
d_gene: .
v_gene: TRBV6-2/TRBV6-3
CDR3aa: CASSYLTANQPQHF
CDR3nt: TGTGCCAGCAGTTATCTGACAGCAAATCAGCCCCAGCATTTT

j_gene: TRBJ1-1
abundance: .
d_gene: TRBD1
v_gene: TRBV9
CDR3aa: CASSRQGGPEAFF
CDR3nt: TGTGCCAGCAGCAGGCAGGGGGGACCTGAAGCTTTCTTT

j_gene: TRBJ2-2
abundance: .
d_gene: TRBD1
v_gene: TRBV5-1
CDR3aa: CASSRTGGANTGELFF
CDR3nt: TGCGCCAGCAGCCGGACAGGGGGCGCGAACACCGGGGAGCTGTTTTTT

j_gene: TRBJ2-1
abundance: .
d_gene: .
v_gene: TRBV15
CDR3aa: CATSRDQGFGEQFF
CDR3nt: TGTGCCACCAGCAGAGATCAGGGGTTTGGGGAGCAGTTCTTC

j_gene: TRBJ2-1
abundance: few
d_gene: TRBD2
v_gene: TRBV24-1
CDR3aa: CATSDPGLAGGDEQFF
CDR3nt: TGTGCCACCAGTGATCCGGGACTAGCGGGGGGCGATGAGCAGTTCTTC

j_gene: TRBJ1-2
abundance: .
d_gene: TRBD1
v_gene: TRBV9
CDR3aa: CASSPPGTAYGYTF
CDR3nt: TGTGCCAGCAGCCCCCCCGGGACAGCATATGGCTACACCTTC

j_gene: TRBJ2-7
abundance: .
d_gene: .
v_gene: TRBV2
CDR3aa: CASSDRSSPQQYF
CDR3nt: TGTGCCAGCAGTGACCGGTCCTCCCCCCAGCAGTACTTC

j_gene: TRBJ2-5
abundance: .
d_gene: TRBD2
v_gene: TRBV24-1
CDR3aa: CATSDRGTSGVKETQYF
CDR3nt: TGTGCCACCAGTGACCGTGGGACTAGCGGAGTTAAAGAGACCCAGTACTTC

j_gene: TRBJ1-3
abundance: .
d_gene: .
v_gene: TRBV19
CDR3aa: CASIPSPISGNTIYF
CDR3nt: TGTGCCAGTATCCCCTCACCTATCTCTGGAAACACCATATATTTT

j_gene: TRBJ1-1
abundance: .
d_gene: .
v_gene: TRBV10-1
CDR3aa: CASSPGGSYTEAFF
CDR3nt: TGCGCCAGCAGTCCTGGAGGGTCGTACACTGAAGCTTTCTTT

j_gene: TRBJ2-1
abundance: .
d_gene: .
v_gene: TRBV7-2
CDR3aa: CASSLASGEFNEQFF
CDR3nt: TGTGCCAGCAGCTTAGCTAGCGGAGAGTTCAATGAGCAGTTCTTC

j_gene: TRBJ2-1
abundance: .
d_gene: TRBD2
v_gene: TRBV6-5
CDR3aa: CASSRLAGGYNEQFF
CDR3nt: TGTGCCAGCAGCCGACTAGCGGGGGGTTACAATGAGCAGTTCTTC

j_gene: TRBJ1-2
abundance: .
d_gene: .
v_gene: TRBV27
CDR3aa: CASSSQGGYGYTF
CDR3nt: TGTGCCAGCAGTTCGCAGGGAGGCTATGGCTACACCTTC

j_gene: TRBJ2-7
abundance: once
d_gene: TRBD1
v_gene: TRBV11-3
CDR3aa: CASSSGTGRSYEQYF
CDR3nt: TGTGCCAGCAGCTCCGGGACAGGGCGCTCCTACGAGCAGTACTTC

j_gene: TRBJ2-3
abundance: .
d_gene: .
v_gene: TRBV7-9
CDR3aa: CASSLGAGGTDTQYF
CDR3nt: TGTGCCAGCAGCTTGGGGGCAGGGGGCACAGATACGCAGTATTTT

j_gene: TRBJ1-2
abundance: .
d_gene: .
v_gene: TRBV7-9
CDR3aa: CAIGSYGYTF
CDR3nt: TGTGCCATCGGGAGCTATGGCTACACCTTC

j_gene: TRBJ2-1
abundance: .
d_gene: .
v_gene: TRBV21-1
CDR3aa: CASSKGTDPYNEQFF
CDR3nt: TGTGCCAGCAGCAAAGGGACAGATCCCTACAATGAGCAGTTCTTC

j_gene: TRBJ1-1
abundance: few
d_gene: .
v_gene: TRBV28
CDR3aa: CASSLPDRLNTEAFF
CDR3nt: TGTGCCAGCAGTTTGCCCGACAGACTGAACACTGAAGCTTTCTTT

j_gene: TRBJ1-3
abundance: .
d_gene: .
v_gene: TRBV9
CDR3aa: CASSLTSNQGLDTIYF
CDR3nt: TGTGCCAGCAGCTTAACCTCAAACCAGGGTCTGGACACCATATATTTT

j_gene: TRBJ2-3
abundance: .
d_gene: TRBD1
v_gene: TRBV10-3
CDR3aa: CAISEGQGLYTQYF
CDR3nt: TGTGCCATCAGTGAGGGACAGGGGTTGTATACGCAGTATTTT

j_gene: TRBJ2-3
abundance: .
d_gene: .
v_gene: TRBV5-1
CDR3aa: CASSPNPNPGVGTDTQYF
CDR3nt: TGCGCCAGCAGCCCGAACCCTAATCCGGGGGTTGGCACAGATACGCAGTATTTT

j_gene: TRBJ2-5
abundance: .
d_gene: .
v_gene: TRBV7-9
CDR3aa: CASSEQGETQYF
CDR3nt: TGTGCCAGCAGCGAGCAGGGAGAGACCCAGTACTTC

j_gene: TRBJ1-2
abundance: .
d_gene: TRBD1
v_gene: TRBV18
CDR3aa: CASSPRTGVGYTF
CDR3nt: TGTGCCAGCTCACCTCGGACAGGGGTAGGCTACACCTTC